The TCR beta chain described here comes from a study of glioma-infiltrating T cells. Study findings and constraints: Tissue-blood divergence was below expectation in non-neoplastic patients, above in gliomas.

In germline, CDR1 is SEHNR, CDR2 FQNEAQ (reference sequence). The CDR3 has 18 amino acids. V gave up 1 base and J gave up 7 bases; unmatched junction bases: 15. Amplification of TCR alpha and beta CDR3 regions from RNA used iRepertoire nested multiplex PCR. TCRdb re-derived calls from the multiplex PCR reads in MiXCR, one entry per CDR3 protein. The top ten hold roughly 21% of the sample, which has about 190,000 distinct CDR3 sequences, more than 25% seen once. This clonotype was recorded a few times. The target antigen is unknown. The specimen sequenced was glioma tissue, nonneoplastic brain tissue, or PBMCs (not recorded which). The TCR originated in a human donor with low-grade glioma or glioblastoma, undergoing nonglioma brain surgery, or in good health (not recorded which). The rearrangement uses TRBV7-9 and TRBJ2-3; 9 nucleotides line up with TRBD2. The CDR3 here is CASSLDLGSGSSFYTQYF. In DNA, the CDR3 is TGTGCCAGCAGCTTAGATCTTGGTAGCGGGAGTTCCTTTTATACGCAGTATTTT.